This T cell receptor beta chain stems from a study of CD8+CD57+ T cells in acquired aplastic anemia. Study-wide background: DNA per sorted CD4+ or CD8+ sample ranged about 0.2 to 30 ug, averaging roughly 3.2 ug.

V lost 0 bases and J 10 bases, leaving 12 bases between the germline ends. Germline V CDR1 and CDR2: DFQATT, SNEGSKA (reference sequence). The length of the CDR3 is 12 residues. Genomic DNA constituted the template upon which TCR beta VDJ and CDR3 profiling was performed. TCRdb fed the reads into MiXCR, producing one record per CDR3 protein. The sample lists just over 450,000 distinct CDR3 sequences; over 25% were seen once. Findings and caveats of the study: Patients and controls turned out to have 25 to 30 CD8+ CDR3 sequences in common.

As for this clonotype: What it recognizes is unknown.

Before being chosen for sequencing, patients had shown CD8+CD57+ cell expansion by flow cytometry. The diagnosis in all patients was severe acquired aplastic anemia. Patients were therapy-naive when their blood was sampled. This TCR came from a human donor with aplastic anemia. This chain joins TRBV20-1 and TRBJ1-1; D is possibly TRBD1 (5 bases). Sample: sorted CD4+, CD8+, or CD8+CD57+ T cells (not recorded which) from PBMCs. This chain's CDR3 is CSARDAGPVAFF. CDR3 nucleotides: TGCAGTGCTAGAGACGCGGGACCCGTAGCTTTCTTT.